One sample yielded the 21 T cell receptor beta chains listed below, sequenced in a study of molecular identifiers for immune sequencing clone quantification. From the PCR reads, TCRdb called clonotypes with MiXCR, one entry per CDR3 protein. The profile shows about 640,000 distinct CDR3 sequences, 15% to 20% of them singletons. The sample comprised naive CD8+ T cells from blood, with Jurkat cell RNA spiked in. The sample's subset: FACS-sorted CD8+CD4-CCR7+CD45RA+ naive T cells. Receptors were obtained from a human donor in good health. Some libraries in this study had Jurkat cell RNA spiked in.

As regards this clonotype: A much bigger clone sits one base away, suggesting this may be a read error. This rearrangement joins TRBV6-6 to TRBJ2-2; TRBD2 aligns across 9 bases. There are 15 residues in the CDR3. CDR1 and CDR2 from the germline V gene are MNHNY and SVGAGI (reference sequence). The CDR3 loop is CASSWTSADTRELFF. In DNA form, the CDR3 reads TGTGCCAGCAGTTGGACTAGCGCCGACACCCGGGAGCTGTTTTTT.

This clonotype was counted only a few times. CDR3 sequence reads: CASRAGVTNTGELFF. The CDR3 DNA reads as TGTGCCAGCAGAGCGGGGGTTACGAACACCGGGGAGCTGTTTTTT. This sequence joins TRBV6-5 and TRBJ2-2; the match to TRBD2 covers 8 bases. The CDR3 covers 15 residues. The J segment lost 0 bases and the V segment lost 6 bases, leaving 3 bases of the junction unmatched. Germline CDR1 and CDR2: MNHEY and SVGAGI.

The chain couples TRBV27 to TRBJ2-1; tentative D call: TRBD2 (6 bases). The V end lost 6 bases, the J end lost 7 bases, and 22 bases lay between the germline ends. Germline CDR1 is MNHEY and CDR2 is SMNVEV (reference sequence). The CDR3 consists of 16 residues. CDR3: CASSSPRWDWKNEQFF. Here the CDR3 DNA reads TGTGCCAGCAGCTCACCACGTTGGGACTGGAAAAATGAGCAGTTCTTC.

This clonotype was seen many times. CDR3 DNA sequence: TGTGCCAGCAGCTTGGGTGGTCTGGATGAGCAGTTCTTC. The encoded protein is CASSLGGLDEQFF. The rearrangement uses TRBV7-2 and TRBJ2-1; no definite D call. This CDR3 comprises 13 residues. CDR1 and CDR2 (germline): SGHTA, FQGNSA. V was trimmed by 3 bases and J by 8 bases, leaving 11 bases between them. The full variable domain, rest sourced from reference TRBV7-2 and TRBJ2-1, is GAGVSQSPSNKVTEKGKDVELRCDPISGHTALYWYRQSLGQGLEFLIYFQGNSAPDKSGLPSDRFSAERTGGSVSTLTIQRTQQEDSAVYLCASSLGGLDEQFFGPGTRLTVL.

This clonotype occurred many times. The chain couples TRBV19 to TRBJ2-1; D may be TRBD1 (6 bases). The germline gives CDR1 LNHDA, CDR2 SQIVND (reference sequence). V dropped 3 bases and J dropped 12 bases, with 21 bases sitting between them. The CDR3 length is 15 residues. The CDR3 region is CASSIIGPLDSPQFF. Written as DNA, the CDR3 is TGTGCCAGTAGTATCATAGGCCCCTTGGACAGCCCGCAGTTCTTC.

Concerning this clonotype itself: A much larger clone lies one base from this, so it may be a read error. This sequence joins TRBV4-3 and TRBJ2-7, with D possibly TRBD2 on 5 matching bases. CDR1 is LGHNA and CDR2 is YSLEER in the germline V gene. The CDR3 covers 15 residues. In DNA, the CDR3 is TGCGTCAGCAGCCAAGAACTCCGGGAATCCTACGAGCAGTACTTC. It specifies CVSSQELRESYEQYF.

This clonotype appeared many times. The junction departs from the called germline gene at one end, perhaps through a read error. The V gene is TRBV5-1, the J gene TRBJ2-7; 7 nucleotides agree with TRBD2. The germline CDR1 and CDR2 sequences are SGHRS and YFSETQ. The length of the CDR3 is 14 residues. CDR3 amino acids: CASSSGTNSYEQYF. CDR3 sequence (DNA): TGTGCCAGTAGTTCCGGGACTAACAGCTACGAGCAGTACTTC.

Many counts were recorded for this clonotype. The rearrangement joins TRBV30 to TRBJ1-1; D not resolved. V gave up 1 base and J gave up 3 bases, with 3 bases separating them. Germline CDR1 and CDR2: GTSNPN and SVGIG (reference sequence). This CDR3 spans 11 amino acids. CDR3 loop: CAWSGYTEAFF. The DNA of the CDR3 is TGTGCCTGGAGTGGTTACACTGAAGCTTTCTTT. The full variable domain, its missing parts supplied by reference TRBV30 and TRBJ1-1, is SQTIHQWPATLVQPVGSPLSLECTVEGTSNPNLYWYRQAAGRGLQLLFYSVGIGQISSEVPQNLSASRPQDRQFILSSKKLLLSDSGFYLCAWSGYTEAFFGQGTRLTVV.

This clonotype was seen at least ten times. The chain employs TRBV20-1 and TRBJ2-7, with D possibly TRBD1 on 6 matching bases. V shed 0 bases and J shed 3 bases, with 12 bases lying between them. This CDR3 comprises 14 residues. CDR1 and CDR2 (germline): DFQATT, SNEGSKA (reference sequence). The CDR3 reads CSARDPDSNYEQYF. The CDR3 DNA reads TGCAGTGCTAGAGATCCGGACAGTAACTACGAGCAGTACTTC.

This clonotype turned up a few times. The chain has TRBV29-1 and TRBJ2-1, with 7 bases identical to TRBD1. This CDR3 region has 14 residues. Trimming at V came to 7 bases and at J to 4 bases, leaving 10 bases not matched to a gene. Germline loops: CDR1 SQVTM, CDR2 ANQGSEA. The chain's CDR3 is CSARTGDFYNEQFF. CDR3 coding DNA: TGCAGCGCCCGGACAGGTGACTTTTACAATGAGCAGTTCTTC.

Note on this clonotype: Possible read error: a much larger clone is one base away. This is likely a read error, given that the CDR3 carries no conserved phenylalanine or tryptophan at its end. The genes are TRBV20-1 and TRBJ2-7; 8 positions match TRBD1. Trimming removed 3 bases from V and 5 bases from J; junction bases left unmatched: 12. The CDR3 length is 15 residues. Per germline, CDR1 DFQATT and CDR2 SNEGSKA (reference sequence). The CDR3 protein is CSASERDRYIHEQYL. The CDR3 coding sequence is TGCAGTGCTAGTGAACGGGACAGGTACATCCACGAGCAGTACCTC.

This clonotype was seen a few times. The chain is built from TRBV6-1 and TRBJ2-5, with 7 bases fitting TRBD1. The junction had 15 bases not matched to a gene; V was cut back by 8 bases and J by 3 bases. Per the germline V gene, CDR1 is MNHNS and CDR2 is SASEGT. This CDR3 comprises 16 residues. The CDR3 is CASPPPGTDMEETQYF. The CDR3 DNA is TGTGCCAGCCCACCCCCCGGGACAGATATGGAAGAGACCCAGTACTTC.

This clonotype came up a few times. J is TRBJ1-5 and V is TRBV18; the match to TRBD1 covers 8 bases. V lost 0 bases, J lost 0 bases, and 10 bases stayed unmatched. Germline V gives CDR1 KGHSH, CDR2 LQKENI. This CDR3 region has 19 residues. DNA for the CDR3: TGTGCCAGCTCACCACCGGAGGGACAGGCACACTATAGCAATCAGCCCCAGCATTTT. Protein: CASSPPEGQAHYSNQPQHF. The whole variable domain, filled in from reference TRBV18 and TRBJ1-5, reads NAGVMQNPRHLVRRRGQEARLRCSPMKGHSHVYWYRQLPEEGLKFMVYLQKENIIDESGMPKERFSAEFPKEGPSILRIQQVVRGDSAAYFCASSPPEGQAHYSNQPQHFGDGTRLSIL.

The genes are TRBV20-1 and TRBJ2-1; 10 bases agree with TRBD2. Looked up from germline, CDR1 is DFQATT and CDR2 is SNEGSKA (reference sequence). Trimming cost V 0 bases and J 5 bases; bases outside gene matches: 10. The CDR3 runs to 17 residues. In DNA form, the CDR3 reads TGCAGTGCTAGAGATCTGGAGCGGGAGGGCCCGGACAATGAGCAGTTCTTC. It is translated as CSARDLEREGPDNEQFF.

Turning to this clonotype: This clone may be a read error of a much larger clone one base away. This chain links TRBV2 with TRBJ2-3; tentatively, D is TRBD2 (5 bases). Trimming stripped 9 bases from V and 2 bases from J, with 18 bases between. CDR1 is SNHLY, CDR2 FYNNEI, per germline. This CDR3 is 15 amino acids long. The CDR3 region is CASDLGRLSTDTQYF. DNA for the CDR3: TGTGCCAGTGACCTGGGGAGACTATCCACAGATACGCAGTATTTT.

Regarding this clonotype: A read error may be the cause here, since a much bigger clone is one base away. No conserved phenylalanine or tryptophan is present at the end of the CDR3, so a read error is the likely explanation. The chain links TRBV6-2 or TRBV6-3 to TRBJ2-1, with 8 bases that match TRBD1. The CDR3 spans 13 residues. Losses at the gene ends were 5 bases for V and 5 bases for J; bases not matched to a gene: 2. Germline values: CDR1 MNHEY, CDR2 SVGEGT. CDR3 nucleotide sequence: TGTGCCAGCAGTATACAGGGGGACAATGAGCAGTTCCTC. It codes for CASSIQGDNEQFL.

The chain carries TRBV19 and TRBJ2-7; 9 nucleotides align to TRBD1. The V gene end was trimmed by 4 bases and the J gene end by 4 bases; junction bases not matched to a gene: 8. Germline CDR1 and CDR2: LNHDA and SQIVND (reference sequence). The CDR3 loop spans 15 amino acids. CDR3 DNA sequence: TGTGCCAGTAGTAGCACGGGACAGGGTTTATACGAGCAGTACTTC. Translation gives CASSSTGQGLYEQYF.

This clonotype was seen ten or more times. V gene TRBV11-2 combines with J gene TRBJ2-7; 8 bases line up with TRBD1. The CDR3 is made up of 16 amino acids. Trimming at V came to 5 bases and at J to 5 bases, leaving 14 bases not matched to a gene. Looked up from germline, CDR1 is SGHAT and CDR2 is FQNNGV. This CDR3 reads CASSPSPGQEIDEQYF. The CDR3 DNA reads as TGTGCCAGCAGCCCTTCTCCGGGACAGGAGATAGACGAGCAGTACTTC. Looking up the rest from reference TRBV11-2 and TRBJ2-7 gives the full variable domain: EAGVAQSPRYKIIEKRQSVAFWCNPISGHATLYWYQQILGQGPKLLIQFQNNGVVDDSQLPKDRFSAERLKGVDSTLKIQPAKLEDSAVYLCASSPSPGQEIDEQYFGPGTRLTVT.

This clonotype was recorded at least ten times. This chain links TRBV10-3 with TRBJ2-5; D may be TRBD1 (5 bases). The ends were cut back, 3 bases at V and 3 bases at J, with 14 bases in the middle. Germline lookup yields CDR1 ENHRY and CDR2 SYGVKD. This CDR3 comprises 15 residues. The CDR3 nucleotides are TGTGCCATCAGTGAAGGGGCCGCCAGGGAAGAGACCCAGTACTTC. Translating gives CAISEGAAREETQYF.

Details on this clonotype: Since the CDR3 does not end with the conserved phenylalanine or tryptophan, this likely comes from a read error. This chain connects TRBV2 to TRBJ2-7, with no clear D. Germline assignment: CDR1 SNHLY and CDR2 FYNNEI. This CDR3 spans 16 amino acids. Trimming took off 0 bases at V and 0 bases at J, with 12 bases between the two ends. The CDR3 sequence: CASSEAPLRSSYEQYI. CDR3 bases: TGTGCCAGCAGTGAAGCGCCTCTTCGAAGCTCCTACGAGCAGTACATC.

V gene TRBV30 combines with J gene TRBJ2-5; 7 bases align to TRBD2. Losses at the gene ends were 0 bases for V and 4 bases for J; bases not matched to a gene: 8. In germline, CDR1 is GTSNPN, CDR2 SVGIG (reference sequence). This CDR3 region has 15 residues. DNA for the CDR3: TGTGCCTGGAGTGTATTGGGAGGGGCTGGAGAGACCCAGTACTTC. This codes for CAWSVLGGAGETQYF.